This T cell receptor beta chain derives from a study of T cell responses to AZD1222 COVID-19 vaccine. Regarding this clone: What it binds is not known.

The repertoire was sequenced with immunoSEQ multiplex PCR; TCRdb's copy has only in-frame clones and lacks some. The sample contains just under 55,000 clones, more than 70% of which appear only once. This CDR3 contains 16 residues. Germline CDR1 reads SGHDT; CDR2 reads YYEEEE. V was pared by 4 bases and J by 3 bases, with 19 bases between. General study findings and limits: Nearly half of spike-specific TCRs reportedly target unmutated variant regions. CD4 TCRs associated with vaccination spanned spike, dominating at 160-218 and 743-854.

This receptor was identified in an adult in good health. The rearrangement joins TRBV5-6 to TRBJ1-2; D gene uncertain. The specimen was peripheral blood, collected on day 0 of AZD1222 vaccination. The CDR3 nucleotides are TGTGCCAGCAGCCGAGTTGACGCCGCGGCCCACTATGGCTACACCTTC. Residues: CASSRVDAAAHYGYTF.